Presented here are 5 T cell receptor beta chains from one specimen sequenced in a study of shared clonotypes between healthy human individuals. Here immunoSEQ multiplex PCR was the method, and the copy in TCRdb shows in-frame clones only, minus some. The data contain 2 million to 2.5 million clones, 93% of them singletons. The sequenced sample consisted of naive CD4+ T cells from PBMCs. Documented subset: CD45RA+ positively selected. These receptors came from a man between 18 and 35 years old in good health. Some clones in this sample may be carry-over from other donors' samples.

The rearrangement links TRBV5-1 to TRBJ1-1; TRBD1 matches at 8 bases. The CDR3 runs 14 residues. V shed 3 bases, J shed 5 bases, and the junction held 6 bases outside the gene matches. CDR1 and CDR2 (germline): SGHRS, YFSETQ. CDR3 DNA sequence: TGCGCCAGCAGCTATACAGGGGGGGAGACTGAAGCTTTCTTT. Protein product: CASSYTGGETEAFF.

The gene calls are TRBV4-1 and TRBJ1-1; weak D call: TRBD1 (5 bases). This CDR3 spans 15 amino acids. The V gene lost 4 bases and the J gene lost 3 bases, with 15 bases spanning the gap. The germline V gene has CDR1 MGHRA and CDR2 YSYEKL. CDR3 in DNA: TGCGCCAGCAGCCTCGCGGGGGTGGGTGACACTGAAGCTTTCTTT. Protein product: CASSLAGVGDTEAFF.

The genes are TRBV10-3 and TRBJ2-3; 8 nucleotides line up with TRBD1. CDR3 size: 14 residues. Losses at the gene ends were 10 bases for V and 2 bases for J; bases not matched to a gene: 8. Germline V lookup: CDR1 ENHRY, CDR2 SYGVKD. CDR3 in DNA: TGTGCCACCCGAGGGCAGGGGGCCACAGATACGCAGTATTTT. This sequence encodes CATRGQGATDTQYF.

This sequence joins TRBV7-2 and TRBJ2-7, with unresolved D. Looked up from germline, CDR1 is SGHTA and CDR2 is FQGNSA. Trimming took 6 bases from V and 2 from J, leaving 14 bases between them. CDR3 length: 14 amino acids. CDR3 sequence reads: CASRPTRGTYEQYF. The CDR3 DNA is TGTGCCAGCAGGCCCACCCGAGGAACCTACGAGCAGTACTTC.

CDR3 DNA sequence: TGTGCCAGCAGTTTCCCGACAGGAAAAGCTAACTATGGCTACACCTTC. It translates to CASSFPTGKANYGYTF. The V and J genes are TRBV28 and TRBJ1-2; the D gene is possibly TRBD1 (6 bases). The CDR3 totals 16 residues. With 3 bases removed from V and 0 bases from J, the gap between germline ends came to 14 bases. Germline assignment: CDR1 MDHEN and CDR2 SYDVKM.